This TCR beta chain was retrieved from a study of blood T cells in healthy people across ages. This clonotype occurred a few times. The second PCR ran about 6 to 12 cycles with a sample-barcoded 5' primer and J-beta primers. MiXCR was run by TCRdb on the 5' RACE reads, yielding one entry per CDR3 protein. The table lists some 850,000 distinct CDR3 sequences, roughly 24% of them singletons. Deletions cut 0 bases from V and 4 bases from J, with 10 bases between. The germline CDR1 and CDR2 sequences are SGDLS and YYNGEE. The CDR3 runs to 14 residues. A further study also used this sample, focusing on T cells of mothers and their children.

The sequencing input was blood. The V and J genes are TRBV9 and TRBJ1-2; a possible D gene is TRBD1 (5 bases). This TCR came from a boy younger than 18 in good health. CDR3 coding DNA: TGTGCCAGCAGCGTAGTCTCCGGGGGCTATGGCTACACCTTC. Protein: CASSVVSGGYGYTF. Drawing the rest from reference TRBV9 and TRBJ1-2, the complete variable domain is DSGVTQTPKHLITATGQRVTLRCSPRSGDLSVYWYQQSLDQGLQFLIQYYNGEERAKGNILERFSAQQFPDLHSELNLSSLELGDSALYFCASSVVSGGYGYTFGSGTRLTVV.